The source of this T cell receptor (beta chain) is a study of cytomegalovirus exposure and HLA in healthy donors. Study-level results: As a later analysis revealed, most CMV-associated TCR beta chains appeared HLA-restricted. Indistinguishability led to the exclusion of some V segments, TRBV6-2 and TRBV6-3 included.

PCR employed 60 Vbeta and 13 Jbeta primers. Sequencing was performed with immunoSEQ multiplex PCR; in TCRdb, only in-frame clones are kept and a portion is missing. The data show roughly 110,000 clones, with 79% seen just once and about 3% held by the top ten. The CDR3 has 15 amino acids. The J segment lost 4 bases and the V segment lost 0 bases, leaving 1 base of the junction unmatched. Germline V CDR1 and CDR2: SGHTA, FQGNSA. As for this clone: Its antigen is undetermined.

This TCR was sampled from a woman aged 18-29 years in good health and CMV-seropositive. What was sequenced was PBMCs. This chain connects TRBV7-2 to TRBJ2-1; 9 bases line up with TRBD2. This CDR3 reads CASSLATSGYNEQFF. CDR3 DNA sequence: TGTGCCAGCAGCTTAGCGACTAGCGGATACAATGAGCAGTTCTTC.